This T cell receptor beta chain was identified in a study of blood T cell repertoires in COVID-19. Study-level background: The United States, Italy and Spain were the sources of the acute and convalescent COVID-19 samples. The cDNA or gDNA used as material had been derived from T cells, B-cell-depleted T cells, or PBMCs.

V was shortened by 4 bases and J by 8 bases, with 15 bases between the two germline ends. Looked up from germline, CDR1 is MNHEY and CDR2 is SVGAGI. CDR3 length: 14 residues. As originally analysed: Amplification with reference gene primers provided the estimates of nucleated cell counts. Profiled with immunoSEQ multiplex PCR; TCRdb holds only in-frame clones, not every one. V, J and clone size reflect that table, while D and trimming were determined from the DNA. The sample holds 150,000 or so clones, approximately 84% seen once. The sequence was collected from a woman aged 55-75 years with acute or convalescent COVID-19. Sample: peripheral blood. J is TRBJ1-3 and V is TRBV6-5; a weak D match, TRBD1 (5 bases). The CDR3 is CASSSGLGRDTIYF. CDR3 DNA: TGTGCCAGCAGTTCGGGACTCGGGAGGGACACCATATATTTT.